This T cell receptor beta chain was found in a study of blood T cell repertoires in COVID-19. The CDR3 runs 14 residues. V was trimmed by 2 bases and J by 1 base, leaving 9 bases between them. CDR1 MDHEN and CDR2 SYDVKM come from the germline V gene. Grouping used clinical history reported by participants in a survey and questionnaire. Sequenced by immunoSEQ multiplex PCR; TCRdb stores in-frame clones only, minus some. This table has 130,000 or so clones, roughly 80% appearing once. The clonotype originates from a man aged 30-40 years who had recovered from COVID-19. The V gene is TRBV28, the J gene TRBJ2-7, with D possibly matching TRBD2 (6 bases). The sample consisted of PBMCs or T cells enriched from blood (not recorded which). The CDR3 region has the DNA TGTGCCAGCAGTTTAGTGGGAGGTTCCTACGAGCAGTACTTC. It specifies CASSLVGGSYEQYF.